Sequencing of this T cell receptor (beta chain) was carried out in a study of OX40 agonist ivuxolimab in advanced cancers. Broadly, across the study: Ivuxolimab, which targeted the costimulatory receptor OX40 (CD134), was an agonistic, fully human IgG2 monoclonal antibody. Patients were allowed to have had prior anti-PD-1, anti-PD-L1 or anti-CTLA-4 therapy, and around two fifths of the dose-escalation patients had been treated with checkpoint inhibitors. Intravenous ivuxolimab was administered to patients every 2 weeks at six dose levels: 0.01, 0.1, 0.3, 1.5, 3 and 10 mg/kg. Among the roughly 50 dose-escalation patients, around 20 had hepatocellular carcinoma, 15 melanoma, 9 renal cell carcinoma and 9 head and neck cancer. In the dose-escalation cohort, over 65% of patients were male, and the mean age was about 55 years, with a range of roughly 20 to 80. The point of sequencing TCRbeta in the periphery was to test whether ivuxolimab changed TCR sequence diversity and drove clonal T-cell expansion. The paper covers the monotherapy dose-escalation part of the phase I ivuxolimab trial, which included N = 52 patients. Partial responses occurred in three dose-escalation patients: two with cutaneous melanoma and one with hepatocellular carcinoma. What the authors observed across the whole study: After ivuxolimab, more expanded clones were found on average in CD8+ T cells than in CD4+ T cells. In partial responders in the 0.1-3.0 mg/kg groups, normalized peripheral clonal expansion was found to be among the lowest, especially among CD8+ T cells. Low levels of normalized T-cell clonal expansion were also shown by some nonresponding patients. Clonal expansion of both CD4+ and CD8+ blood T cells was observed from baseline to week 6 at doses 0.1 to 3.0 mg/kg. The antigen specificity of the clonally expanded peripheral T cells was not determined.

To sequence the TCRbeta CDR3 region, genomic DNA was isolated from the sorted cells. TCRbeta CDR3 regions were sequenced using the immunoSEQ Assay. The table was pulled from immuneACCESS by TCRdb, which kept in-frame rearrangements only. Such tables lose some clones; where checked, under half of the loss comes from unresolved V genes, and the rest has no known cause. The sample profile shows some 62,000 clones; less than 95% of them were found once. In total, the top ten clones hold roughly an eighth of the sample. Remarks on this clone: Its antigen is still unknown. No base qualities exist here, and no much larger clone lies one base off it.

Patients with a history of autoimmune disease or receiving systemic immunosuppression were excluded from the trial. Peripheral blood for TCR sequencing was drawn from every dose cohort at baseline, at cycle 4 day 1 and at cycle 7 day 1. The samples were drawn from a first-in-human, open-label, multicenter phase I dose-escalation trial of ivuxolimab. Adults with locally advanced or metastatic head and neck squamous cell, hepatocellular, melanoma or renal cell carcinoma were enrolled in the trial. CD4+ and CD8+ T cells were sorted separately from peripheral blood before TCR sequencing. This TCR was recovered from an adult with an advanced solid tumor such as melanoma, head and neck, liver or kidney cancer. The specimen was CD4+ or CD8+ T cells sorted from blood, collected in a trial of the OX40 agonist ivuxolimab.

At the DNA level, the sequence is TGTGCCAGCAGCAAAACCCATTTGACCGGGACAGAGGCCTACGAGCAGTACTTC. This translates into CASSKTHLTGTEAYEQYF. The rearrangement joined TRBV21-1 to TRBJ2-7; TRBD1, the D gene given by the table, was not confirmed from the DNA. TRBV21-1 is noted as a pseudogene. Spanning cysteine to phenylalanine, the CDR3 consists of 18 amino acids. The entry retains the CDR3 DNA only, 54 bases that are in frame from base 1.